This T cell receptor beta chain emerged from a study of T cells in women clearing cervical HPV infection. The data were produced by immunoSEQ multiplex PCR, yet TCRdb's version contains in-frame clones alone and is incomplete. Its listing shows about 48,000 clones. With regard to this clone: The CDR3 end lies 3 residues beyond the end of the read and is filled in from the germline J gene.

This CDR3 region has 14 residues. Trimming removed 6 bases at V and 7 bases at J, with 15 bases between. MY09/MY11 PCR detected cervical HPV DNA; dot-blot assigned genotypes. The receptor's source is a woman between 18 and 70 years old with a cervical HPV16 infection that either progressed to CIN3+ or cleared (not recorded which). Input material: blood buffy coat. The chain employs TRBV12-3 or TRBV12-4 and TRBJ1-4; D might be TRBD1 (5 bases). The part of the CDR3 DNA that was read is TGTGCCAGCAGGGACGGGACTTGGGGTGAAAAA. Translated: CASRDGTWGEK. The whole CDR3 sequence is CASRDGTWGEKLFF.